A selection of T cell receptor beta chains follows, all from one sample in a study of cytomegalovirus exposure and HLA in healthy donors. Method: immunoSEQ multiplex PCR; TCRdb's copy keeps in-frame clones and lacks some. This table has 180,000 or so clones, 65% to 85% appearing once. The sample consisted of PBMCs. The receptors were sampled from a female donor in good health and CMV-seronegative. Each CDR3 is given with its conserved first and last residue. The order of the fields is CDR3 DNA, CDR3 protein, V gene, J gene, D gene, clone size. The D gene is left open where the match is weak. Rows give clone size only sometimes, using once, few, many, or a class for an expanded clone.

CDR3 DNA: TGTGCCAGTACCCCCAGCCCCAGGGGGCTTAGCTACACCTTC; CDR3 protein: CASTPSPRGLSYTF; V gene: TRBV19; J gene: TRBJ1-2; D gene: TRBD1; clone size: few
CDR3 DNA: TGCAGCGTGAGGGGGGGCGGGGCCGGGGAGCTGTTTTTT; CDR3 protein: CSVRGGGAGELFF; V gene: TRBV29-1; J gene: TRBJ2-2; D gene: NA; clone size: NA
CDR3 DNA: TGTGCCAGCAGCCTAGCGGGAGGGTGGTCCTACAATGAGCAGTTCTTC; CDR3 protein: CASSLAGGWSYNEQFF; V gene: TRBV4-2; J gene: TRBJ2-1; D gene: TRBD2; clone size: NA
CDR3 DNA: TGTGCCAGTAAGATCACGGGCACAGATACGCAGTATTTT; CDR3 protein: CASKITGTDTQYF; V gene: TRBV19; J gene: TRBJ2-3; D gene: NA; clone size: NA
CDR3 DNA: TGCAGTGCTAGGGCAGGGGGGACCCAGTACTTC; CDR3 protein: CSARAGGTQYF; V gene: TRBV20-1; J gene: TRBJ2-5; D gene: TRBD1; clone size: NA
CDR3 DNA: TGCGCCAGCAGCCAGCGGGAGGGAAACTATGGCTACACCTTC; CDR3 protein: CASSQREGNYGYTF; V gene: TRBV4-1; J gene: TRBJ1-2; D gene: NA; clone size: NA
CDR3 DNA: TGTGCCAGCAGCGGCCGGGGGGCGAACACCGGGGAGCTGTTTTTT; CDR3 protein: CASSGRGANTGELFF; V gene: TRBV9; J gene: TRBJ2-2; D gene: TRBD2; clone size: few
CDR3 DNA: TGTGCCACGACGACTAGCGCGTCATCGGAGGAGCAGTTCTTC; CDR3 protein: CATTTSASSEEQFF; V gene: TRBV27; J gene: TRBJ2-1; D gene: TRBD2; clone size: once
CDR3 DNA: TGTGCCAGCAGTGCCGAGCCAGGACAAGGCTATGGCTACACCTTC; CDR3 protein: CASSAEPGQGYGYTF; V gene: TRBV6-4; J gene: TRBJ1-2; D gene: NA; clone size: NA
CDR3 DNA: TGTGCCAGCAAGGACACATACGACAATGAGCAGTTCTTC; CDR3 protein: CASKDTYDNEQFF; V gene: TRBV6-1; J gene: TRBJ2-1; D gene: NA; clone size: few
CDR3 DNA: TGTGCCAGCAGCCCGGACAGGGGAAATGAAAAACTGTTTTTT; CDR3 protein: CASSPDRGNEKLFF; V gene: TRBV11-1; J gene: TRBJ1-4; D gene: TRBD1; clone size: NA
CDR3 DNA: TGCGCCAGCCAACTAGTAGGGACAGACAATGAGCAGTTCTTC; CDR3 protein: CASQLVGTDNEQFF; V gene: TRBV5-1; J gene: TRBJ2-1; D gene: TRBD1; clone size: once
CDR3 DNA: TGTGCCAGCAGTTTATGCGGACAGGGGGCGGGTCTGAACACTGAAGCTTTCTTT; CDR3 protein: CASSLCGQGAGLNTEAFF; V gene: TRBV27; J gene: TRBJ1-1; D gene: TRBD1; clone size: NA
CDR3 DNA: TGTGCCAGCAGCTTAGCGACAGGGTCTTACGAGCAGTACTTC; CDR3 protein: CASSLATGSYEQYF; V gene: TRBV7-2; J gene: TRBJ2-7; D gene: TRBD1; clone size: NA
CDR3 DNA: TGTGCCAGCTCATCTATACTAGCCGGGACAGGGTTCGGGGAGCTGTTTTTT; CDR3 protein: CASSSILAGTGFGELFF; V gene: TRBV18; J gene: TRBJ2-2; D gene: TRBD1; clone size: NA
CDR3 DNA: TGTGCCAGTAGTGTGAGCGGGAGGACCTCCTACGAGCAGTACTTC; CDR3 protein: CASSVSGRTSYEQYF; V gene: TRBV19; J gene: TRBJ2-7; D gene: TRBD2; clone size: NA
CDR3 DNA: TGTGCCAGCAGCTTAGAGGGCACCAACGCATACAATGAGCAGTTCTTC; CDR3 protein: CASSLEGTNAYNEQFF; V gene: TRBV11-3; J gene: TRBJ2-1; D gene: NA; clone size: NA
CDR3 DNA: TGTGCCTGGAGTCCTCCGCCTATACAGGGCAACGGAAACACAGATACGCAGTATTTT; CDR3 protein: CAWSPPPIQGNGNTDTQYF; V gene: TRBV30; J gene: TRBJ2-3; D gene: NA; clone size: NA